The text below deals with one T cell receptor beta chain. Study processing details: The assay estimated nucleated cells by amplifying reference gene primers. The data were produced by immunoSEQ multiplex PCR, yet TCRdb's version contains in-frame clones alone and is incomplete. V and J calls and clone size are those listed in that table; D and trimming were worked out from the DNA. The sample consists of around 110,000 clones, more than 75% of them appearing once. The source of the sample is a study of blood T cell repertoires in COVID-19. On the study more broadly: The study drew acute and convalescent COVID-19 samples from the United States, Italy and Spain. PBMCs, B-cell-depleted T cells, or T cells provided the cDNA or gDNA that made up the material.

The source material was peripheral blood. This TCR was recovered from a man aged 40-49 years with acute or convalescent COVID-19.

CDR3 in amino acids: CASSVTSGGAKETQYF. The CDR3 DNA follows: TGTGCCAGCAGCGTGACTAGCGGGGGCGCGAAAGAGACCCAGTACTTC. V and J are TRBV7-6 and TRBJ2-5; 12 nucleotides line up with TRBD2. Germline loops: CDR1 SGHVS, CDR2 FNYEAQ. The CDR3 extends over 16 amino acids. V was clipped by 5 bases and J by 3 bases; unmatched bases: 7.